These 26 T cell receptor beta chains share one sample of origin, sequenced in a study of blood T cell repertoires in COVID-19. TCRdb keeps only in-frame clones here, not all; method: immunoSEQ multiplex PCR. The sample lists about 40,000 clones, roughly 80% occurring once. Sequencing used peripheral blood. The source is a human donor with acute or convalescent COVID-19. The donor label of this sample is uncertain.

V is TRBV4-1 and J is TRBJ2-3; 7 positions agree with TRBD1. Germline V gene sequence: CDR1 MGHRA, CDR2 YSYEKL. J was trimmed by 4 bases and V by 4 bases; bases with no gene match: 8. The CDR3 loop spans 15 amino acids. The CDR3: CASSRDRQGSDTQYF. CDR3 coding DNA: TGCGCCAGCAGCCGAGATAGACAGGGTTCAGATACGCAGTATTTT.

This CDR3 reads CSVADRVNGYTF. DNA for the CDR3: TGCAGCGTCGCGGACAGGGTGAATGGCTACACCTTC. The V call is TRBV29-1, the J call TRBJ1-2, with 8 nucleotides matching TRBD1. The length of the CDR3 is 12 residues. The germline gives CDR1 SQVTM, CDR2 ANQGSEA. V shed 6 bases and J 6 bases; nucleotides not matched to a gene: 6. Based on the CDR3 plus reference TRBV29-1 and TRBJ1-2, the full variable domain is SAVISQKPSRDICQRGTSLTIQCQVDSQVTMMFWYRQQPGQSLTLIATANQGSEATYESGFVIDKFPISRPNLTFSTLTVSNMSPEDSSIYLCSVADRVNGYTFGSGTRLTVV.

In this sample, this clone turned up once. J is TRBJ2-7 and V is TRBV9; 11 bases align to TRBD2. The CDR3 sequence is 18 residues long. V shed 0 bases, J shed 6 bases, and the junction held 14 bases outside the gene matches. CDR1 SGDLS and CDR2 YYNGEE come from the germline V gene. CDR3 DNA: TGTGCCAGCAGCGTAGCATTAGCGGGAGGGCCCCAGGGGGCCGAGCAGTACTTC. It translates to CASSVALAGGPQGAEQYF. Full variable domain (remainder filled in from reference TRBV9 and TRBJ2-7): DSGVTQTPKHLITATGQRVTLRCSPRSGDLSVYWYQQSLDQGLQFLIQYYNGEERAKGNILERFSAQQFPDLHSELNLSSLELGDSALYFCASSVALAGGPQGAEQYFGPGTRLTVT.

This chain links TRBV19 with TRBJ2-1, with a tentative D call TRBD1 (5 bases). Trimming took 6 bases from V and 0 from J, leaving 9 bases between them. Germline-derived CDR1 and CDR2 are LNHDA and SQIVND (reference sequence). The CDR3 contains 14 residues. CDR3 residues: CASRVQGSYNEQFF. CDR3 DNA sequence: TGTGCCAGTAGGGTTCAGGGCTCCTACAATGAGCAGTTCTTC. Combining the CDR3 with reference TRBV19 and TRBJ2-1 gives the whole variable domain DGGITQSPKYLFRKEGQNVTLSCEQNLNHDAMYWYRQDPGQGLRLIYYSQIVNDFQKGDIAEGYSVSREKKESFPLTVTSAQKNPTAFYLCASRVQGSYNEQFFGPGTRLTVL.

The chain uses TRBV6-5 and TRBJ1-5, with TRBD1 matching 7 bases. This CDR3 comprises 13 residues. Germline CDR1 and CDR2: MNHEY and SVGAGI. V was pared by 5 bases and J by 4 bases, with 2 bases of the junction left unmatched. CDR3 sequence (DNA): TGTGCCAGCAGTAACAGGGGAAATCAGCCCCAGCATTTT. Amino acid sequence: CASSNRGNQPQHF.

This clone was counted once. The chain recombines TRBV5-1 with TRBJ2-2, with D possibly matching TRBD1 (6 bases). The germline V gene has CDR1 SGHRS and CDR2 YFSETQ. The V end lost 6 bases, the J end lost 8 bases, and 17 bases lay between the germline ends. The CDR3 has 14 residues. CDR3 bases: TGCGCCAGCAAAAGGGACACACAGAGTGGGGAGCTGTTTTTT. This sequence encodes CASKRDTQSGELFF.

The rearrangement joins TRBV12-5 to TRBJ2-3; 8 bases agree with TRBD2. The V segment lost 2 bases and the J segment 3 bases; nucleotides outside the gene matches: 4. The CDR3 has 15 amino acids. The V gene's germline CDR1 is LGHNT and CDR2 FRNRAP. For the CDR3, the DNA is TGTGCTAGTGGTTTGAGCGGGAGTGTAACAGATACGCAGTATTTT. It translates to CASGLSGSVTDTQYF.

This chain links TRBV28 with TRBJ1-1; no firm D call. Germline CDR1 MDHEN, CDR2 SYDVKM. V was clipped by 3 bases and J by 0 bases, with 17 bases between them. This CDR3 region has 17 residues. This CDR3 reads CASSLAGLKTMNTEAFF. The CDR3 nucleotides read TGTGCCAGCAGTTTGGCAGGACTGAAAACTATGAACACTGAAGCTTTCTTT.

In this sample, this clone turned up once. The chain joins TRBV28 to TRBJ2-7, with TRBD2 identical over 10 bases. The CDR3 spans 14 residues. Trimming took 6 bases from V and 4 from J; bases not matched to a gene: 6. The germline V gene encodes CDR1 MDHEN and CDR2 SYDVKM. The CDR3 sequence is CASRGGLAAYEQYF. The CDR3, as DNA: TGTGCCAGCAGGGGAGGACTAGCGGCTTACGAGCAGTACTTC.

The V gene is TRBV18, the J gene TRBJ2-5; D not resolved. The CDR3 covers 13 residues. V lost 6 bases, J lost 5 bases, and 13 bases lay in between. Germline-derived CDR1 and CDR2 are KGHSH and LQKENI. The CDR3 spells CASSPAGVETQYF. Here the CDR3 DNA reads TGTGCCAGCTCCCCTGCCGGTGTGGAGACCCAGTACTTC.

The chain carries TRBV27 and TRBJ2-1; D may be TRBD1 (5 bases). Germline values: CDR1 MNHEY, CDR2 SMNVEV (reference sequence). The CDR3 consists of 16 residues. V lost 2 bases and J lost 4, with 15 bases in between. CDR3 in DNA: TGTGCCAGCAGTTTAAGTCAGGGTCCACGTTACAATGAGCAGTTCTTC. As protein: CASSLSQGPRYNEQFF.

CDR3 residues: CASSIGQGYEKLFF. The CDR3 DNA reads TGTGCCAGTAGTATAGGACAGGGGTACGAAAAACTGTTTTTT. The chain joins TRBV19 to TRBJ1-4; 8 bases align to TRBD1. Per the germline V gene, CDR1 is LNHDA and CDR2 is SQIVND (reference sequence). The CDR3 length is 14 residues. J was trimmed by 8 bases and V by 1 base; bases with no gene match: 3.

The J gene is TRBJ2-4, the V gene TRBV28, with 7 bases matching TRBD1. This CDR3 has 14 residues. After removal of 6 bases from V and 7 bases from J, the junction contained 9 bases not matched to a gene. Germline V gives CDR1 MDHEN, CDR2 SYDVKM. This chain's CDR3 is CASSLRGYRNIQYF. The CDR3 DNA follows: TGTGCCAGCAGCCTCAGGGGGTATCGGAACATTCAGTACTTC.

This clone was observed a few times. The chain is built from TRBV4-1 and TRBJ2-2; D not resolved. This CDR3 spans 17 amino acids. Germline CDR1 is MGHRA and CDR2 is YSYEKL. The V end lost 1 base, the J end lost 3 bases, and 15 bases lay between the germline ends. The CDR3 here is CASSQGARTRYTGELFF. As DNA, the CDR3 is TGCGCCAGCAGCCAAGGCGCCCGAACCCGGTACACCGGGGAGCTGTTTTTT.

The V and J genes are TRBV7-3 and TRBJ2-2; D not certain. Germline V lookup: CDR1 SGHTA, CDR2 FQGTGA. V shed 1 base and J shed 6 bases, with 6 bases lying between them. The CDR3 runs 13 residues. The CDR3 loop is CASSLIQSGELFF. Written as DNA, the CDR3 is TGTGCCAGCAGCTTAATCCAGTCCGGGGAGCTGTTTTTT.

This chain connects TRBV7-9 to TRBJ1-4, with D possibly TRBD1 on 6 matching bases. This CDR3 comprises 14 residues. Germline V lookup: CDR1 SEHNR, CDR2 FQNEAQ (reference sequence). Trimming stripped 6 bases from V and 5 bases from J, with 13 bases between. The CDR3 DNA follows: TGTGCCAGCAGTTTCAGGGGCGGAAATGAAAAACTGTTTTTT. It codes for CASSFRGGNEKLFF.

V is TRBV18 and J is TRBJ2-7, with D possibly being TRBD2 (6 bases). CDR3 length equals 14 residues. Per germline, CDR1 KGHSH and CDR2 LQKENI. Trimming took 4 bases from V and 4 from J, leaving 14 bases between them. The CDR3 sequence: CASSLNGRLYEQYF. The DNA of the CDR3 is TGTGCCAGCTCACTAAACGGGAGACTATACGAGCAGTACTTC.

This chain connects TRBV2 to TRBJ1-2; TRBD1 matches 9 bases. V lost 4 bases, J lost 8 bases, and 11 bases stayed unmatched. Germline V gene lookup returns CDR1 SNHLY and CDR2 FYNNEI. This CDR3 has 15 residues. In DNA, the CDR3 is TGTGCCAGCAGTGGTACCGGGACAGGGTCGGAAGGCTACACCTTC. This gives the protein CASSGTGTGSEGYTF.

The chain uses TRBV3-1 (or the pseudogene TRBV3-2) and TRBJ2-5; 7 bases fit TRBD2. V shed 3 bases, J shed 1 base, and the junction held 5 bases outside the gene matches. The CDR3 has 15 residues. Germline assignment: CDR1 LGHDT and CDR2 YNNKEL (reference sequence). CDR3 amino acids: CASSHEWGGQETQYF. CDR3 in DNA: TGTGCCAGCAGCCATGAATGGGGGGGCCAAGAGACCCAGTACTTC.

The CDR3 sequence is CASSLELAGTSTDTQYF. CDR3 bases: TGTGCCAGCAGCTTAGAACTAGCGGGGACTAGCACAGATACGCAGTATTTT. This chain links TRBV7-8 with TRBJ2-3; 10 positions match TRBD2. This CDR3 contains 17 residues. The V and J ends lost 1 base and 0 bases, in that order; junction bases with no gene match: 4. Germline V gene data show CDR1 as SGHVS and CDR2 as FQNEAQ. Together with reference TRBV7-8 and TRBJ2-3, the CDR3 gives the full variable domain: GAGVSQSPRYKVAKRGQDVALRCDPISGHVSLFWYQQALGQGPEFLTYFQNEAQLDKSGLPSDRFFAERPEGSVSTLKIQRTQQEDSAVYLCASSLELAGTSTDTQYFGPGTRLTVL.

This chain connects TRBV11-2 to TRBJ2-1; TRBD2 matches 9 bases. Germline V gene lookup returns CDR1 SGHAT and CDR2 FQNNGV. The CDR3 length is 17 residues. V shed 5 bases and J 0 bases; nucleotides not matched to a gene: 8. The CDR3 nucleotides read TGTGCCAGCAGCCAGACTAGCGGTCTTAGCTCCTACAATGAGCAGTTCTTC. Its translation: CASSQTSGLSSYNEQFF.

This clone was recorded only once. The chain recombines TRBV2 with TRBJ2-1; 11 bases are a match to TRBD2. V lost 4 bases and J lost 6; bases outside the gene matches: 14. Germline CDR1 reads SNHLY; CDR2 reads FYNNEI. This CDR3 is built from 18 residues. CDR3 in amino acids: CASSGYLLAGGGGNEQFF. The CDR3 DNA follows: TGTGCCAGCAGTGGATATCTTCTAGCGGGAGGCGGGGGCAATGAGCAGTTCTTC.

This chain joins TRBV2 and TRBJ2-7; D possibly corresponds to TRBD1 (5 bases). The V end lost 8 bases, the J end lost 2 bases, and 7 bases lay between the germline ends. Looked up from germline, CDR1 is SNHLY and CDR2 is FYNNEI. The CDR3 length is 11 residues. The CDR3 DNA reads TGTGCCAGCCTAGGGGCCTACGAGCAGTACTTC. This sequence encodes CASLGAYEQYF.

This rearrangement joins TRBV6-5 to TRBJ1-6; 11 nucleotides agree with TRBD1. V was pared by 6 bases and J by 5 bases, with 3 bases of the junction left unmatched. This CDR3 has 15 amino acids. Germline loops: CDR1 MNHEY, CDR2 SVGAGI. CDR3 amino acids: CASRPDRGHNSPLHF. The CDR3 DNA sequence: TGTGCCAGCAGACCGGACAGGGGGCATAATTCACCCCTCCACTTT.

The chain joins TRBV10-3 to TRBJ1-5; 7 positions match TRBD1. In germline, CDR1 is ENHRY, CDR2 SYGVKD. This CDR3 is built from 14 residues. The V segment lost 4 bases and the J segment 6 bases; nucleotides outside the gene matches: 6. The CDR3 sequence is CAISGQGSTQPQHF. The CDR3 DNA is TGTGCCATCAGTGGACAGGGTTCGACTCAGCCCCAGCATTTT.

The rearrangement joins TRBV2 to TRBJ2-3; the match to TRBD2 covers 12 bases. The ends lost 3 bases at V and 4 bases at J; junction bases unmatched: 5. The germline CDR1 and CDR2 sequences are SNHLY and FYNNEI. This CDR3 spans 16 amino acids. CDR3 in DNA: TGTGCCAGCAGTGATCCGGGACTAGCGGGTGCAGATACGCAGTATTTT. This codes for CASSDPGLAGADTQYF.